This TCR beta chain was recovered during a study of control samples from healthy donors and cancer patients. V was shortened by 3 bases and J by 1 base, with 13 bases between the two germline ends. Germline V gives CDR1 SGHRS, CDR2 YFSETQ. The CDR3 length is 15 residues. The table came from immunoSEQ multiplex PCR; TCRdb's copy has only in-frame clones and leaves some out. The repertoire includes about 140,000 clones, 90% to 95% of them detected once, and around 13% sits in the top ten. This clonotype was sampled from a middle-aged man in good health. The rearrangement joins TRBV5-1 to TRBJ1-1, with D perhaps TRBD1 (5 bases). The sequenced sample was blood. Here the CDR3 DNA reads TGCGCCAGCAGCTCAGCCGGGGCCCCGAACACTGAAGCTTTCTTT. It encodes CASSSAGAPNTEAFF.